The next 32 T cell receptor beta chains were all read from a single sample in a study of blood T cell repertoires in COVID-19. Libraries were prepared by immunoSEQ multiplex PCR; TCRdb keeps only in-frame clonotypes and omits some of them. The profile shows approximately 53,000 clones, roughly 89% of them singletons. Input material: peripheral blood. These receptors were taken from a human donor in a cohort sampled during active COVID-19.

The chain employs TRBV7-2 and TRBJ2-6; D gene uncertain. Germline values: CDR1 SGHTA, CDR2 FQGNSA. Between the trimmed V and J ends, which lost 8 bases and 4 bases, there was a span of 12 bases. This CDR3 is 14 amino acids long. DNA for the CDR3: TGTGCCAGCTCCGCCAACTCCGGGGCCAACGTCCTGACTTTC. It yields the protein CASSANSGANVLTF. Combining the CDR3 with reference TRBV7-2 and TRBJ2-6 gives the whole variable domain GAGVSQSPSNKVTEKGKDVELRCDPISGHTALYWYRQSLGQGLEFLIYFQGNSAPDKSGLPSDRFSAERTGGSVSTLTIQRTQQEDSAVYLCASSANSGANVLTFGAGSRLTVL.

The chain employs TRBV5-4 and TRBJ1-1; TRBD1 might be the D (5 bases). The CDR3 runs 14 residues. The V end lost 4 bases, the J end lost 1 base, and 11 bases lay between the germline ends. CDR1 is SGHNT and CDR2 is YYREEE in the germline V gene (reference sequence). In DNA form, the CDR3 reads TGTGCCAGCAGCCCGGGACTCAGGAACACTGAAGCTTTCTTT. It yields the protein CASSPGLRNTEAFF. Together with reference TRBV5-4 and TRBJ1-1, the CDR3 gives the full variable domain: ETGVTQSPTHLIKTRGQQVTLRCSSQSGHNTVSWYQQALGQGPQFIFQYYREEENGRGNFPPRFSGLQFPNYSSELNVNALELDDSALYLCASSPGLRNTEAFFGQGTRLTVV.

The CDR3 region has the DNA TGTGCCATAGGGACTCCGCGGGCTTTCTTT. Amino acid sequence: CAIGTPRAFF. The rearrangement links TRBV19 to TRBJ1-1; possibly TRBD1 for D (5 bases). V was clipped by 10 bases and J by 11 bases, with 14 bases between them. Germline CDR1 is LNHDA and CDR2 is SQIVND (reference sequence). The CDR3 has 10 residues.

V and J are TRBV18 and TRBJ1-5; TRBD1 might be the D (6 bases). The length of the CDR3 is 17 residues. Trimming took 2 bases from V and 3 from J, leaving 17 bases between them. The V gene's germline CDR1 is KGHSH and CDR2 LQKENI. CDR3 DNA sequence: TGTGCCAGCTCACCAGCCCTCGGGGGGGCGAACAATCAGCCCCAGCATTTT. Protein sequence: CASSPALGGANNQPQHF.

J is TRBJ2-5 and V is TRBV24-1; TRBD1 aligns across 12 bases. The trim removed 2 bases at V and 5 bases at J, leaving 11 bases unmatched. CDR1 is KGHDR and CDR2 is SFDVKD in the germline V gene. The CDR3 is 18 residues long. In DNA form, the CDR3 reads TGTGCCACCAGTGATTCACAAGTGGGACAGGGGGCGCGGGAGACCCAGTACTTC. It codes for CATSDSQVGQGARETQYF.

The chain links TRBV19 to TRBJ2-6, with 8 bases matching TRBD2. CDR3 length: 18 residues. The germline V gene has CDR1 LNHDA and CDR2 SQIVND (reference sequence). Trimming took 3 bases from V and 3 from J; bases not matched to a gene: 10. The CDR3 protein is CASSMSSGSRDGANVLTF. The DNA of the CDR3 is TGTGCCAGTAGTATGAGCAGCGGGAGCCGGGATGGGGCCAACGTCCTGACTTTC.

The chain couples TRBV24-1 to TRBJ2-1; TRBD1 matches at 7 bases. Per germline, CDR1 KGHDR and CDR2 SFDVKD. The CDR3 loop spans 15 amino acids. Germline trimming cut 3 bases from V and 8 bases from J; bases unmatched to any gene: 9. CDR3 loop: CATSDPNRGGYEQFF. The CDR3 bases are TGTGCCACCAGTGATCCTAACAGGGGCGGGTATGAGCAGTTCTTC.

This chain uses TRBV19 with TRBJ2-2; 9 bases agree with TRBD1. With 5 bases clipped from V and 7 bases from J, the junction kept 20 bases outside the gene matches. Germline values: CDR1 LNHDA, CDR2 SQIVND (reference sequence). There are 19 residues in the CDR3. As DNA, the CDR3 is TGTGCCAGTAGTCCGGTCCCGGGACAGGGTTTAGGGTTTAACGGGGAGCTGTTTTTT. Its protein product is CASSPVPGQGLGFNGELFF.

The chain uses TRBV7-2 and TRBJ1-2, with D perhaps matching TRBD1 (5 bases). Trimming shortened V by 5 bases and J by 0 bases, and 7 bases separated the two germline ends. The V gene's germline CDR1 is SGHTA and CDR2 FQGNSA. CDR3 length: 13 amino acids. The CDR3 reads CASSPQANYGYTF. The CDR3 region has the DNA TGTGCCAGCAGCCCACAGGCTAACTATGGCTACACCTTC.

This chain joins TRBV5-1 and TRBJ2-1; maybe TRBD2 (6 bases). The CDR3 consists of 15 residues. The V and J ends lost 4 bases and 9 bases respectively, with 20 bases between them. The germline V gene encodes CDR1 SGHRS and CDR2 YFSETQ. For the CDR3, the DNA is TGCGCCAGCAGCCCGGAGGGGCCCCATCGCGGTGAGCAGTTCTTC. This encodes CASSPEGPHRGEQFF.

Worth noting for this clone: The same CDR3 also results from other DNA sequences found in this sample. This chain connects TRBV7-3 to TRBJ2-2; TRBD2 might be the D (6 bases). Trimming cost V 8 bases and J 6 bases, with 10 bases left between them. Per the germline V gene, CDR1 is SGHTA and CDR2 is FQGTGA. The CDR3 runs 12 residues. CDR3 nucleotide sequence: TGTGCCAGCCGAAGGGAGGCCGGGGAGCTGTTTTTT. Translation gives CASRREAGELFF.

The chain combines TRBV29-1 with TRBJ1-2, with 9 bases that match TRBD1. CDR1 is SQVTM, CDR2 ANQGSEA, per germline. The CDR3 has 14 amino acids. The V and J ends lost 7 bases and 0 bases, in that order; junction bases with no gene match: 6. The CDR3 nucleotides read TGCAGCGCTCCGGGACAGGGTGCTAACTATGGCTACACCTTC. It encodes CSAPGQGANYGYTF. Full variable domain (remainder filled in from reference TRBV29-1 and TRBJ1-2): SAVISQKPSRDICQRGTSLTIQCQVDSQVTMMFWYRQQPGQSLTLIATANQGSEATYESGFVIDKFPISRPNLTFSTLTVSNMSPEDSSIYLCSAPGQGANYGYTFGSGTRLTVV.

This rearrangement joins TRBV10-2 to TRBJ2-5; D perhaps matches TRBD1 (6 bases). Germline assignment: CDR1 WSHSY and CDR2 SAAADI. The CDR3 extends over 15 amino acids. Trimming stripped 7 bases from V and 0 bases from J, with 15 bases between. CDR3 bases: TGCGCCAGCACACTAGGACAGCTAAACCAAGAGACCCAGTACTTC. It yields the protein CASTLGQLNQETQYF.

The chain combines TRBV30 with TRBJ2-3, with 7 bases fitting TRBD2. Trimming at V came to 2 bases and at J to 4 bases, leaving 3 bases not matched to a gene. CDR1 and CDR2 from the germline V gene are GTSNPN and SVGIG (reference sequence). This CDR3 has 13 residues. CDR3 protein: CAWSHAGADTQYF. The DNA of the CDR3 is TGTGCCTGGAGTCACGCGGGAGCAGATACGCAGTATTTT.

The chain couples TRBV20-1 to TRBJ2-5; a possible D gene is TRBD2 (5 bases). The germline V and J ends were trimmed by 6 bases and 7 bases, with 9 bases remaining between them. This CDR3 has 10 residues. The germline CDR1 and CDR2 sequences are DFQATT and SNEGSKA (reference sequence). The CDR3 nucleotides are TGCAGTGCCGGGGAAGGGACCCAGTACTTC. Translation gives CSAGEGTQYF.

The V call is TRBV7-6, the J call TRBJ1-1, with D possibly TRBD1 on 6 matching bases. Germline V gives CDR1 SGHVS, CDR2 FNYEAQ. V lost 2 bases and J lost 1, with 11 bases in between. The CDR3 runs to 15 residues. The CDR3 DNA reads TGTGCCAGCAGCTTAAGGGGGGGGGAGAACACTGAAGCTTTCTTT. This translates into CASSLRGGENTEAFF.

The chain employs TRBV24-1 and TRBJ2-3; 8 nucleotides align to TRBD2. V trimming: 5 bases; J trimming: 4 bases; junction bases outside the gene matches: 4. The CDR3 consists of 14 residues. CDR1 and CDR2 (germline): KGHDR, SFDVKD. The DNA of the CDR3 is TGTGCCACCAGTGGAAGCGGGAGTGCAGATACGCAGTATTTT. This codes for CATSGSGSADTQYF.

The V and J genes are TRBV9 and TRBJ2-3; TRBD2 matches at 13 bases. This CDR3 is 18 amino acids long. The V segment lost 4 bases and the J segment 5 bases; nucleotides outside the gene matches: 13. The germline V gene has CDR1 SGDLS and CDR2 YYNGEE. Written as DNA, the CDR3 is TGTGCCAGCAGCCCACGGGAGACTAGCGGGGGGCGAGGAGATACGCAGTATTTT. Encoded protein: CASSPRETSGGRGDTQYF.

The chain links TRBV3-1 (or the pseudogene TRBV3-2) to TRBJ2-7, with 8 positions matching TRBD2. Germline CDR1 LGHDT, CDR2 YNNKEL (reference sequence). V trimming: 4 bases; J trimming: 6 bases; junction bases outside the gene matches: 14. This CDR3 region has 16 residues. Here the CDR3 reads CASSLRSGGAPSEQYF. The CDR3 DNA reads TGTGCCAGCAGCCTCCGATCGGGGGGGGCCCCCTCCGAGCAGTACTTC.

This chain joins TRBV28 and TRBJ2-1; D not resolved. This CDR3 region has 16 residues. V was shortened by 2 bases and J by 0 bases, with 11 bases between the two germline ends. CDR1 MDHEN and CDR2 SYDVKM come from the germline V gene. This chain's CDR3 is CASSLIGQVSYNEQFF. The CDR3 DNA follows: TGTGCCAGCAGTTTAATCGGCCAGGTCTCCTACAATGAGCAGTTCTTC.

This chain links TRBV30 with TRBJ1-4, with a possible D match to TRBD1 (5 bases). In germline, CDR1 is GTSNPN, CDR2 SVGIG (reference sequence). This CDR3 region has 17 residues. V was pared by 2 bases and J by 3 bases, with 19 bases between. The CDR3 DNA reads TGTGCCTGGAGTCTGGGGCCAGGGATAGGTTCTAATGAAAAACTGTTTTTT. This sequence encodes CAWSLGPGIGSNEKLFF.

The chain combines TRBV7-9 with TRBJ1-1; D is possibly TRBD1 (5 bases). With 5 bases removed from V and 1 base from J, the gap between germline ends came to 14 bases. CDR3 length: 15 amino acids. From germline, CDR1 is SEHNR and CDR2 FQNEAQ (reference sequence). For the CDR3, the DNA is TGTGCCAGCAGCCGTTCGGAGGGGAGGAACACTGAAGCTTTCTTT. Encoded protein: CASSRSEGRNTEAFF.

The chain employs TRBV20-1 and TRBJ2-7; D is perhaps TRBD2 (5 bases). The CDR3 spans 10 residues. The V and J ends lost 5 bases and 10 bases respectively, with 12 bases between them. Germline V gives CDR1 DFQATT, CDR2 SNEGSKA (reference sequence). The CDR3 coding sequence is TGCAGTGCTGGAGGTAGAGAACAGTACTTC. Its translation is CSAGGREQYF.

This clone has only one observation. The chain links TRBV24-1 to TRBJ2-3, with D perhaps TRBD1 (6 bases). The CDR3 spans 16 residues. V lost 4 bases and J lost 3, with 16 bases in between. Germline CDR1 is KGHDR and CDR2 is SFDVKD. The CDR3 is CATSDRRQVVTDTQYF. In DNA form, the CDR3 reads TGTGCCACCAGTGACCGAAGACAGGTAGTGACAGATACGCAGTATTTT.

For this clone: The sample holds other DNA sequences that translate to the same CDR3. The chain couples TRBV28 to TRBJ1-2, with TRBD1 matching 9 bases. J lost 8 bases, V lost 6 bases, and 7 bases had no gene match. The CDR3 spans 13 residues. Germline V gives CDR1 MDHEN, CDR2 SYDVKM. Here the CDR3 DNA reads TGTGCCAGCAGGGGCGACAGGGGGAAAGGCTACACCTTC. Amino acid sequence: CASRGDRGKGYTF.

This chain joins TRBV7-9 and TRBJ1-4; 9 nucleotides line up with TRBD1. Germline trimming cut 5 bases from V and 4 bases from J; bases unmatched to any gene: 5. The CDR3 has 15 residues. Germline CDR1 and CDR2: SEHNR and FQNEAQ (reference sequence). As DNA, the CDR3 is TGTGCCAGCAGCCCGGGACAGGGCCTTAATGAAAAACTGTTTTTT. Translated: CASSPGQGLNEKLFF.

This sequence joins TRBV5-4 and TRBJ2-5; 9 bases agree with TRBD1. The CDR3 extends over 16 amino acids. The germline gives CDR1 SGHNT, CDR2 YYREEE (reference sequence). After removal of 4 bases from V and 5 bases from J, the junction contained 12 bases not matched to a gene. The CDR3 DNA reads as TGTGCCAGCAGCGGGGACCGGGACAGGGTTCGGGAGACCCAGTACTTC. This sequence encodes CASSGDRDRVRETQYF.

The chain links TRBV5-6 to TRBJ2-7; 7 bases are a match to TRBD1. The CDR3 length is 12 residues. Germline loops: CDR1 SGHDT, CDR2 YYEEEE. V lost 2 bases and J lost 7; bases outside the gene matches: 3. CDR3 residues: CASSFRQGEQYV. CDR3 sequence (DNA): TGTGCCAGCAGCTTCCGACAGGGAGAGCAGTACGTC.

The V call is TRBV5-8, the J call TRBJ2-1; D possibly corresponds to TRBD1 (6 bases). Germline values: CDR1 SGHTS, CDR2 YDEGEE. CDR3 length equals 16 residues. The ends were cut back, 2 bases at V and 0 bases at J, with 12 bases in the middle. The CDR3 loop is CASSFRGSSSYNEQFF. DNA for the CDR3: TGTGCCAGCAGCTTTAGGGGGTCGAGCTCCTACAATGAGCAGTTCTTC.

The chain links TRBV7-6 to TRBJ2-6, with TRBD1 matching over 7 bases. The CDR3 spans 17 residues. The V gene's germline CDR1 is SGHVS and CDR2 FNYEAQ. V lost 2 bases and J lost 0; bases outside the gene matches: 4. DNA for the CDR3: TGTGCCAGCAGCTTACGGACAGGAGGCTCTGGGGCCAACGTCCTGACTTTC. Its protein is CASSLRTGGSGANVLTF. Supplemented by reference TRBV7-6 and TRBJ2-6, the full variable domain reads GAGVSQSPRYKVTKRGQDVALRCDPISGHVSLYWYRQALGQGPEFLTYFNYEAQQDKSGLPNDRFSAERPEGSISTLTIQRTEQRDSAMYRCASSLRTGGSGANVLTFGAGSRLTVL.

V and J are TRBV11-3 and TRBJ2-3; the D gene is possibly TRBD1 (6 bases). CDR1 is SGHNT and CDR2 is YENEEA in the germline V gene. The CDR3 runs to 14 residues. Trimming removed 0 bases at V and 6 bases at J, with 10 bases between. CDR3 DNA sequence: TGTGCCAGCAGCTTAGATGCCACAGGGGATACGCAGTATTTT. This translates into CASSLDATGDTQYF.

This sequence joins TRBV6-5 and TRBJ1-5, with D unclear. This CDR3 comprises 13 residues. Trimming took 5 bases from V and 5 from J, leaving 10 bases between them. Germline CDR1 and CDR2: MNHEY and SVGAGI. The CDR3 coding sequence is TGTGCCAGCAGTCCGGAGGGCGATCAGCCCCAGCATTTT. As protein: CASSPEGDQPQHF.